A single sample gave rise to the 22 T cell receptor beta chains below, sequenced in a study of cytomegalovirus exposure and HLA in healthy donors. The PCR used 60 Vbeta and 13 Jbeta primers. Assay used: immunoSEQ multiplex PCR; TCRdb lists only in-frame clones, some missing. The sample has 180,000 or so clones, 75% to 85% seen once; the top ten hold under 3%. Sequencing used PBMCs. These receptors originate from a woman aged 25 to 45 in good health and CMV-seropositive.

This chain links TRBV5-1 with TRBJ2-7; 9 bases agree with TRBD1. J lost 0 bases, V lost 3 bases, and 1 base had no gene match. This CDR3 spans 14 amino acids. CDR1 and CDR2 from the germline V gene are SGHRS and YFSETQ. Written as DNA, the CDR3 is TGCGCCAGCAGCTCGACAGGGGGCTCCTACGAGCAGTACTTC. It yields the protein CASSSTGGSYEQYF.

J is TRBJ1-2 and V is TRBV10-3, with 7 bases identical to TRBD1. The CDR3 covers 12 residues. The germline CDR1 and CDR2 sequences are ENHRY and SYGVKD. V was pared by 4 bases and J by 10 bases, with 6 bases of the junction left unmatched. The CDR3 reads CAISGDRDVYTF. CDR3 DNA sequence: TGTGCCATCAGTGGAGACAGGGACGTCTACACCTTC.

In this sample, this clone turned up a few times. The gene calls are TRBV2 and TRBJ1-2; TRBD1 agrees at 9 bases. Germline V CDR1 and CDR2: SNHLY, FYNNEI. The CDR3 has 15 residues. The junction had 11 bases not matched to a gene; V was cut back by 6 bases and J by 6 bases. In DNA form, the CDR3 reads TGTGCCAGCAGCATTTCCCCGACAGGGGGTAATGGCTACACCTTC. Protein: CASSISPTGGNGYTF.

The chain employs TRBV7-2 and TRBJ2-2; D unresolved. Germline assignment: CDR1 SGHTA and CDR2 FQGNSA. V was cut by 5 bases and J by 2 bases, with 18 bases left in between. This CDR3 region has 17 residues. CDR3 bases: TGTGCCAGCAGCCCCCTCGGTTTGGGCAGTAACACCGGGGAGCTGTTTTTT. Translation: CASSPLGLGSNTGELFF. Complete variable domain (other parts from reference TRBV7-2 and TRBJ2-2): GAGVSQSPSNKVTEKGKDVELRCDPISGHTALYWYRQSLGQGLEFLIYFQGNSAPDKSGLPSDRFSAERTGGSVSTLTIQRTQQEDSAVYLCASSPLGLGSNTGELFFGEGSRLTVL.

This clone is a singleton in its sample. The chain combines TRBV2 with TRBJ2-5; 9 nucleotides agree with TRBD2. CDR3 length: 17 amino acids. V shed 4 bases and J 1 base; nucleotides not matched to a gene: 10. Germline V CDR1 and CDR2: SNHLY, FYNNEI. The CDR3 DNA sequence: TGTGCCAGCAGTGTGGAAAGTAGCGGGGGCTTCCAAGAGACCCAGTACTTC. Its protein product is CASSVESSGGFQETQYF.

This chain links TRBV5-1 with TRBJ2-2, with 9 bases fitting TRBD1. V shed 4 bases, J shed 3 bases, and the junction held 10 bases outside the gene matches. Looked up from germline, CDR1 is SGHRS and CDR2 is YFSETQ. The CDR3 has 17 amino acids. CDR3 sequence: CASSPRTGELDTGELFF. CDR3 DNA sequence: TGCGCCAGCAGCCCCCGGACAGGGGAACTGGACACCGGGGAGCTGTTTTTT.

This chain joins TRBV4-1 and TRBJ2-3; maybe TRBD1 (7 bases). Trimming took off 5 bases at V and 5 bases at J, with 11 bases between the two ends. The germline V gene has CDR1 MGHRA and CDR2 YSYEKL. CDR3 length equals 13 residues. This CDR3 reads CASSRQGLDTQYF. The DNA of the CDR3 is TGCGCCAGCAGCAGACAGGGACTAGATACGCAGTATTTT.

This chain joins TRBV11-2 and TRBJ1-4; 8 bases line up with TRBD1. The CDR3 length is 16 residues. Trimming took 5 bases from V and 8 from J; bases not matched to a gene: 13. Germline CDR1 reads SGHAT; CDR2 reads FQNNGV. CDR3: CASSNRFRGRREKLFF. CDR3 DNA: TGTGCCAGCAGCAACCGGTTCAGGGGGCGTCGGGAAAAACTGTTTTTT.

The chain carries TRBV2 and TRBJ2-1; unclear D gene. CDR3 size: 13 residues. The germline gives CDR1 SNHLY, CDR2 FYNNEI. The ends were cut back, 2 bases at V and 4 bases at J, with 6 bases in the middle. The CDR3 loop reads CASSERRYNEQFF. The CDR3 DNA reads as TGTGCCAGCAGTGAACGGAGATACAATGAGCAGTTCTTC.

V gene TRBV6-6 combines with J gene TRBJ1-3, with TRBD1 matching over 10 bases. The length of the CDR3 is 14 residues. The V segment lost 8 bases and the J segment 7 bases; nucleotides outside the gene matches: 8. The germline V gene has CDR1 MNHNY and CDR2 SVGAGI (reference sequence). The CDR3 nucleotides read TGTGCCAGCTTCCCGGGACAGGGGTACAACACCATATATTTT. It codes for CASFPGQGYNTIYF.

This chain uses TRBV28 with TRBJ2-4, with D hard to call. This CDR3 spans 15 amino acids. V shed 5 bases and J shed 1 base, with 12 bases lying between them. In germline, CDR1 is MDHEN, CDR2 SYDVKM. As DNA, the CDR3 is TGTGCCAGCAGTCTAAAGTCCGGGGCCAAAAACATTCAGTACTTC. It specifies CASSLKSGAKNIQYF.

V and J are TRBV6-5 and TRBJ2-5, with TRBD2 identical over 8 bases. The CDR3 loop spans 14 amino acids. Losses at the gene ends were 6 bases for V and 5 bases for J; bases not matched to a gene: 8. Germline assignment: CDR1 MNHEY and CDR2 SVGAGI. CDR3 region: CASSPSAGDETQYF. The CDR3 bases are TGTGCCAGCAGCCCCTCAGCGGGGGATGAGACCCAGTACTTC.

The gene calls are TRBV18 and TRBJ1-2; 11 bases fit TRBD1. CDR1 is KGHSH and CDR2 is LQKENI in the germline V gene. The CDR3 length is 16 residues. Trimming at V came to 4 bases and at J to 0 bases, leaving 4 bases not matched to a gene. The CDR3 bases are TGTGCCAGCTCACGGGACAGGGGGTTTTCTAACTATGGCTACACCTTC. It translates to CASSRDRGFSNYGYTF.

The V and J genes are TRBV30 and TRBJ2-5, with a possible D match to TRBD1 (6 bases). CDR3 length equals 12 residues. The V end was cut by 5 bases, the J end by 4 bases, with 11 bases between. Germline V gene lookup returns CDR1 GTSNPN and CDR2 SVGIG (reference sequence). The CDR3 region has the DNA TGTGCCTGGGGCATACAGGGAGAGACCCAGTACTTC. Translating it yields CAWGIQGETQYF.

The rearrangement joins TRBV7-9 to TRBJ2-1; weak D call: TRBD1 (7 bases). CDR1 is SEHNR, CDR2 FQNEAQ, per germline (reference sequence). Trimming took 5 bases from V and 4 from J, leaving 24 bases between them. CDR3 length equals 18 residues. CDR3 sequence: CASSPNYMGGQRYNEQFF. The CDR3 region has the DNA TGTGCCAGCAGCCCGAATTATATGGGGGGACAGAGATACAATGAGCAGTTCTTC.

This rearrangement joins TRBV20-1 to TRBJ1-1, with TRBD1 matching over 8 bases. CDR1 is DFQATT and CDR2 is SNEGSKA in the germline V gene (reference sequence). Germline trimming cut 6 bases from V and 6 bases from J; bases unmatched to any gene: 3. CDR3 length: 11 residues. For the CDR3, the DNA is TGCAGTGCCCGGACAGGGCCTGAAGCTTTCTTT. This encodes CSARTGPEAFF.

DNA of the CDR3: TGCGCCAGCAGCCAACCAACAGGGAGTAGGGTGCTTGGAAACACCATATATTTT. Translation gives CASSQPTGSRVLGNTIYF. The chain uses TRBV4-1 and TRBJ1-3; weak D call: TRBD1 (6 bases). This CDR3 contains 18 residues. V gave up 2 bases and J gave up 3 bases, with 20 bases separating them. The germline V gene has CDR1 MGHRA and CDR2 YSYEKL.

The genes are TRBV28 and TRBJ2-1; possibly TRBD2 for D (7 bases). CDR3 length: 15 residues. The V end was cut by 3 bases, the J end by 4 bases, with 13 bases between. Per germline, CDR1 MDHEN and CDR2 SYDVKM. The CDR3 loop reads CASSLGGGPYNEQFF. DNA of the CDR3: TGTGCCAGCAGTTTGGGCGGGGGCCCGTACAATGAGCAGTTCTTC.

The V and J genes are TRBV10-1 and TRBJ1-2; possible D gene TRBD1, 6 bases. This CDR3 is 13 amino acids long. V shed 4 bases and J shed 2 bases, with 8 bases lying between them. Per the germline V gene, CDR1 is WNHNN and CDR2 is SYGVQD (reference sequence). CDR3 in DNA: TGCGCCAGCAGTGCAGGGGCGAACTATGGCTACACCTTC. It codes for CASSAGANYGYTF.

V is TRBV6-5 and J is TRBJ2-7; TRBD1 agrees at 9 bases. The V segment lost 7 bases and the J segment 3 bases; nucleotides outside the gene matches: 7. This CDR3 is built from 14 residues. CDR1 and CDR2 from the germline V gene are MNHEY and SVGAGI. This CDR3 is CASTRLTGGYEQYF. CDR3 coding DNA: TGTGCCAGCACCCGCCTGACAGGGGGCTACGAGCAGTACTTC.

This clone was seen only a few times. CDR3: CASSLGQPGELFF. DNA of the CDR3: TGTGCCAGCAGCTTAGGACAACCCGGGGAGCTGTTTTTT. The chain joins TRBV7-9 to TRBJ2-2; D not certain. The CDR3 is 13 residues long. V shed 1 base and J shed 6 bases, with 6 bases lying between them. Germline loops: CDR1 SEHNR, CDR2 FQNEAQ (reference sequence).

The V gene is TRBV12-5, the J gene TRBJ1-2; D gene unclear. Germline V lookup: CDR1 LGHNT, CDR2 FRNRAP. V lost 3 bases, J lost 4 bases, and 9 bases lay in between. The CDR3 contains 13 residues. This CDR3 reads CASGFSRGYGYTF. CDR3 coding DNA: TGTGCTAGTGGTTTTTCCCGGGGCTATGGCTACACCTTC. Together with reference TRBV12-5 and TRBJ1-2, the CDR3 gives the full variable domain: DARVTQTPRHKVTEMGQEVTMRCQPILGHNTVFWYRQTMMQGLELLAYFRNRAPLDDSGMPKDRFSAEMPDATLATLKIQPSEPRDSAVYFCASGFSRGYGYTFGSGTRLTVV.